A single sample is the source of the 27 T cell receptor beta chains below, sequenced in a study of identifying expanded T cells in peripheral blood. Produced via immunoSEQ multiplex PCR; TCRdb's table is partial and in-frame only. The sample carries tens of thousands of clones, approximately 89% recorded once. Sequences were obtained from blood. Receptors originate from a person aged 18 to 70 in good health.

The rearrangement links TRBV11-2 to TRBJ1-3, with TRBD1 as a possible D gene (5 bases). This CDR3 region has 15 residues. Germline V gives CDR1 SGHAT, CDR2 FQNNGV. Trimming left V 5 bases short and J 0 bases short, with 11 bases between. DNA of the CDR3: TGTGCCAGCAGCGAACGACAGCGCTCTGGAAACACCATATATTTT. This codes for CASSERQRSGNTIYF.

The J gene is TRBJ1-1, the V gene TRBV4-2; unclear D gene. Looked up from germline, CDR1 is LGHNA and CDR2 is YNFKEQ. The V end lost 3 bases, the J end lost 4 bases, and 12 bases lay between the germline ends. The CDR3 sequence is 14 residues long. CDR3: CASSHDWQFTEAFF. CDR3 DNA: TGTGCCAGCAGCCACGACTGGCAGTTCACTGAAGCTTTCTTT.

The rearrangement joins TRBV5-5 to TRBJ2-7; D may be TRBD1 (6 bases). The CDR3 spans 11 residues. Trimming took 3 bases from V and 7 from J, leaving 8 bases between them. Germline CDR1 and CDR2: SGHKS and YYEKEE (reference sequence). DNA of the CDR3: TGTGCCAGCAGCTCTCAGGGGGAGCAGTACTTC. Protein sequence: CASSSQGEQYF. Variable domain in full (rest from reference TRBV5-5 and TRBJ2-7): DAGVTQSPTHLIKTRGQQVTLRCSPISGHKSVSWYQQVLGQGPQFIFQYYEKEERGRGNFPDRFSARQFPNYSSELNVNALLLGDSALYLCASSSQGEQYFGPGTRLTVT.

The V call is TRBV9, the J call TRBJ2-1; TRBD2 aligns across 7 bases. Unmatched junction bases numbered 7, after V lost 3 bases and J lost 4 bases. The CDR3 covers 15 residues. Germline CDR1 is SGDLS and CDR2 is YYNGEE. Here the CDR3 reads CASSAWDYQYNEQFF. In DNA, the CDR3 is TGTGCCAGCAGCGCCTGGGACTACCAATACAATGAGCAGTTCTTC.

The chain is built from TRBV30 and TRBJ1-1, with unresolved D. Per germline, CDR1 GTSNPN and CDR2 SVGIG (reference sequence). V was shortened by 1 base and J by 10 bases, with 13 bases between the two germline ends. The CDR3 loop spans 12 amino acids. CDR3 amino acids: CAWSGIFEPAFF. The CDR3 nucleotides read TGTGCCTGGAGTGGGATCTTCGAACCAGCTTTCTTT.

The chain combines TRBV7-2 with TRBJ1-2, with 7 bases matching TRBD1. Germline V gene sequence: CDR1 SGHTA, CDR2 FQGNSA. The CDR3 has 14 residues. Germline trimming cut 0 bases from V and 8 bases from J; bases unmatched to any gene: 6. Here the CDR3 DNA reads TGTGCCAGCAGCTTAGCAACAGGGGCCGGGGGCTACACCTTC. Translated: CASSLATGAGGYTF.

This clone was detected only once. The chain is built from TRBV5-1 and TRBJ2-7; 7 bases match TRBD1. There are 14 residues in the CDR3. Germline lookup yields CDR1 SGHRS and CDR2 YFSETQ. The junction had 9 bases not matched to a gene; V was cut back by 4 bases and J by 5 bases. The CDR3 region is CASSPDTGVHEQYF. CDR3 in DNA: TGCGCCAGCAGCCCCGACACAGGGGTCCACGAGCAGTACTTC.

The chain joins TRBV19 to TRBJ1-5; no clear D gene. V gave up 6 bases and J gave up 2 bases, with 17 bases separating them. Germline CDR1 is LNHDA and CDR2 is SQIVND (reference sequence). CDR3 length: 16 residues. CDR3 sequence reads: CASRSDTAGGNQPQHF. In nucleotides, the CDR3 is TGTGCCAGTAGAAGCGATACGGCCGGGGGCAATCAGCCCCAGCATTTT.

This chain joins TRBV7-2 and TRBJ2-3; D is perhaps TRBD2 (6 bases). With 1 base removed from V and 10 bases from J, the gap between germline ends came to 12 bases. CDR1 and CDR2 from the germline V gene are SGHTA and FQGNSA. This CDR3 has 13 amino acids. CDR3 DNA sequence: TGTGCCAGCAGCTTAGATCCTAGCGCTCCGCAGTATTTT. Its protein is CASSLDPSAPQYF.

The V gene is TRBV19, the J gene TRBJ1-1; D is unresolved. The ends were cut back, 1 base at V and 1 base at J, with 7 bases in the middle. The CDR3 length is 14 residues. Germline V gene lookup returns CDR1 LNHDA and CDR2 SQIVND (reference sequence). The CDR3 DNA is TGTGCCAGTAGTATAGGGGCCGGGAACACTGAAGCTTTCTTT. Its translation is CASSIGAGNTEAFF.

Regarding this clone: The same CDR3 arises from other DNA sequences in this sample as well. The chain uses TRBV4-3 and TRBJ2-1; no clear D. Germline V gene sequence: CDR1 LGHNA, CDR2 YSLEER. The CDR3 loop spans 14 amino acids. Trimming cost V 0 bases and J 3 bases, with 6 bases left between them. This chain's CDR3 is CASSQDDLYNEQFF. Written as DNA, the CDR3 is TGCGCCAGCAGCCAAGATGACCTCTACAATGAGCAGTTCTTC.

This sequence joins TRBV28 and TRBJ1-1; the D is unclear. Trimming stripped 5 bases from V and 1 base from J, with 14 bases between. The CDR3 covers 15 residues. Germline V gene sequence: CDR1 MDHEN, CDR2 SYDVKM. In nucleotides, the CDR3 is TGTGCCAGCAGTCCTCCGTGGGGTGCGAACACTGAAGCTTTCTTT. This sequence encodes CASSPPWGANTEAFF.

The chain uses TRBV5-1 and TRBJ2-7; tentatively, D is TRBD1 (6 bases). CDR1 SGHRS and CDR2 YFSETQ come from the germline V gene. Trimming took off 5 bases at V and 3 bases at J, with 12 bases between the two ends. The CDR3 runs 13 residues. The CDR3 nucleotides are TGCGCCAGCAGTCCAGGGGATCTCTACGAGCAGTACTTC. Its translation: CASSPGDLYEQYF.

V and J are TRBV19 and TRBJ2-6, with D unresolved. The CDR3 spans 15 residues. From germline, CDR1 is LNHDA and CDR2 SQIVND (reference sequence). The V end was cut by 7 bases, the J end by 1 base, with 11 bases between. The CDR3 DNA sequence: TGTGCCAGTAAAGGGTTAGAGTCTGGGGCCAACGTCCTGACTTTC. It is translated as CASKGLESGANVLTF.

The V and J genes are TRBV11-2 and TRBJ2-5; 7 positions match TRBD1. Trimming removed 5 bases from V and 5 bases from J; junction bases left unmatched: 8. The CDR3 sequence is 14 residues long. Germline CDR1 and CDR2: SGHAT and FQNNGV. As DNA, the CDR3 is TGTGCCAGCAGCAGAGGGACAGAGTGGGAGACCCAGTACTTC. Translation: CASSRGTEWETQYF.

This clone was detected once. CDR3 DNA sequence: TGTGCCAGCAGCCAGACAGGGACAGGCCTAGGGACCCAGTACTTC. Amino acids: CASSQTGTGLGTQYF. V is TRBV7-2 and J is TRBJ2-5; TRBD1 matches at 8 bases. Trimming at V came to 5 bases and at J to 7 bases, leaving 12 bases not matched to a gene. This CDR3 has 15 residues. Germline CDR1 SGHTA, CDR2 FQGNSA.

For the CDR3, the DNA is TGTGCCAGCACATTAGGGGGCATCTATGGCTACACCTTC. Residues: CASTLGGIYGYTF. The rearrangement links TRBV6-1 to TRBJ1-2; TRBD1 matches at 7 bases. The CDR3 sequence is 13 residues long. Germline CDR1 and CDR2: MNHNS and SASEGT. The V and J ends lost 7 bases and 4 bases, in that order; junction bases with no gene match: 6.

The rearrangement links TRBV5-1 to TRBJ1-1; weak D call: TRBD1 (5 bases). In germline, CDR1 is SGHRS, CDR2 YFSETQ. There are 14 residues in the CDR3. V gave up 0 bases and J gave up 3 bases, with 9 bases separating them. This CDR3 is CASSLVLGDTEAFF. DNA of the CDR3: TGCGCCAGCAGCTTGGTGCTAGGGGACACTGAAGCTTTCTTT. Together with reference TRBV5-1 and TRBJ1-1, the CDR3 gives the full variable domain: KAGVTQTPRYLIKTRGQQVTLSCSPISGHRSVSWYQQTPGQGLQFLFEYFSETQRNKGNFPGRFSGRQFSNSRSEMNVSTLELGDSALYLCASSLVLGDTEAFFGQGTRLTVV.

The genes are TRBV7-2 and TRBJ2-7; D might be TRBD2 (5 bases). The CDR3 consists of 17 residues. V was shortened by 4 bases and J by 2 bases, with 21 bases between the two germline ends. CDR1 is SGHTA, CDR2 FQGNSA, per germline. The CDR3 loop is CASSYRKYAAEAYEQYF. The CDR3 DNA sequence: TGTGCCAGCAGCTACAGAAAGTACGCAGCGGAAGCCTACGAGCAGTACTTC.

V is TRBV11-1 and J is TRBJ2-3, with TRBD1 matching over 10 bases. Germline V gives CDR1 SGHAT, CDR2 FQDESV (reference sequence). Trimming cost V 5 bases and J 3 bases; bases outside gene matches: 2. The CDR3 covers 14 residues. The CDR3 here is CASSLGQGTDTQYF. The DNA for the CDR3 is TGTGCCAGCAGCCTGGGACAGGGGACAGATACGCAGTATTTT.

The chain recombines TRBV6-5 with TRBJ2-7; TRBD1 matches 8 bases. CDR3 length equals 15 residues. The V gene's germline CDR1 is MNHEY and CDR2 SVGAGI. V was pared by 0 bases and J by 0 bases, with 1 base of the junction left unmatched. CDR3 DNA sequence: TGTGCCAGCAGTTACTCAGGGACAGGCTCCTACGAGCAGTACTTC. Protein: CASSYSGTGSYEQYF.

The chain couples TRBV5-1 to TRBJ1-4; 7 bases match TRBD1. V trimming: 2 bases; J trimming: 1 base; junction bases outside the gene matches: 8. The CDR3 loop spans 17 amino acids. Germline V gene lookup returns CDR1 SGHRS and CDR2 YFSETQ. The CDR3, as DNA: TGCGCCAGCAGCTTCTCAGCAGGGGGGGAAACTAATGAAAAACTGTTTTTT. Amino acids: CASSFSAGGETNEKLFF.

This sequence joins TRBV5-1 and TRBJ2-6; 7 bases match TRBD1. V was pared by 4 bases and J by 0 bases, with 10 bases of the junction left unmatched. Germline values: CDR1 SGHRS, CDR2 YFSETQ. The CDR3 runs to 18 residues. CDR3 nucleotides: TGCGCCAGCAGCCCCTCCGGGACAGAGAGCTCTGGGGCCAACGTCCTGACTTTC. It yields the protein CASSPSGTESSGANVLTF.

The CDR3 protein is CASSPQGFGTTSHEQYF. The CDR3 DNA follows: TGTGCCAGCAGCCCCCAAGGCTTCGGGACGACGTCCCACGAGCAGTACTTC. This chain uses TRBV7-4 with TRBJ2-7; perhaps D is TRBD1 or TRBD2 (5 bases each). V was cut by 5 bases and J by 5 bases, with 25 bases left in between. Germline CDR1 reads SGHVT; CDR2 reads SQSDAQ. The length of the CDR3 is 17 residues.

This clone was recorded a few times. The chain combines TRBV27 with TRBJ1-2; D is undetermined. In germline, CDR1 is MNHEY, CDR2 SMNVEV (reference sequence). This CDR3 spans 15 amino acids. V was shortened by 5 bases and J by 1 base, with 14 bases between the two germline ends. This chain's CDR3 is CASSQEGWSNYGYTF. CDR3 nucleotides: TGTGCCAGCAGTCAAGAAGGGTGGAGTAACTATGGCTACACCTTC.

Comment on this clone: The junction does not match germline at one end; this may be a read error. The chain carries TRBV19 and TRBJ2-7; either TRBD1 or TRBD2 may supply D (5 bases each). Germline CDR1 reads LNHDA; CDR2 reads SQIVND (reference sequence). This CDR3 comprises 10 residues. CDR3 coding DNA: TGTGCCAGTAGTATACTGAAGGGACGCTTC. Translation gives CASSILKGRF.

This chain connects TRBV11-2 to TRBJ2-1; D is unresolved. The CDR3 has 15 residues. In germline, CDR1 is SGHAT, CDR2 FQNNGV. V lost 5 bases and J lost 0, with 11 bases in between. The DNA for the CDR3 is TGTGCCAGCAGCGCACTCCCTGGCTCCTACAATGAGCAGTTCTTC. Protein product: CASSALPGSYNEQFF.